What follows are 11 T cell receptor beta chains derived from one specimen sequenced in a study of T cell responses to AZD1222 COVID-19 vaccine. Measured with immunoSEQ multiplex PCR; TCRdb has only the in-frame clones, and not every one. Found here are approximately 170,000 clones, roughly 92% of them singletons; the top ten hold over 1.5%. Sequenced material: peripheral blood, taken on day 0 of AZD1222 vaccination. These receptors came from an adult in good health.

The genes are TRBV6-6 and TRBJ2-7, with 10 bases lining up with TRBD2. The CDR3 covers 15 residues. V gave up 4 bases and J gave up 6 bases; unmatched junction bases: 9. Germline-derived CDR1 and CDR2 are MNHNY and SVGAGI (reference sequence). The CDR3: CASSSSGGASGEQYF. The CDR3 DNA reads TGTGCCAGCAGTTCCAGCGGGGGGGCCTCCGGCGAGCAGTACTTC.

Here the CDR3 reads CASRRTGGLNQPQHF. CDR3 nucleotide sequence: TGTGCCAGCAGACGGACAGGGGGCCTGAATCAGCCCCAGCATTTT. The chain combines TRBV28 with TRBJ1-5; 11 bases are shared with TRBD1. The CDR3 length is 15 residues. CDR1 is MDHEN and CDR2 is SYDVKM in the germline V gene. With V trimmed by 6 bases and J by 4 bases, 5 bases remained unmatched.

V and J are TRBV27 and TRBJ1-2; maybe TRBD1 (5 bases). Germline V CDR1 and CDR2: MNHEY, SMNVEV (reference sequence). The CDR3 is 14 residues long. Trimming took 7 bases from V and 4 from J, leaving 16 bases between them. The CDR3 protein is CASTSSQGLYGYTF. The DNA of the CDR3 is TGTGCCAGCACTTCTTCTCAGGGACTCTATGGCTACACCTTC.

CDR3 coding DNA: TGTGCCAGCAGCTTAACCCAGGGGAATGGCTACACCTTC. It encodes CASSLTQGNGYTF. The chain combines TRBV7-3 with TRBJ1-2; TRBD1 might be the D (6 bases). The CDR3 contains 13 residues. With 0 bases removed from V and 6 bases from J, the gap between germline ends came to 8 bases. Germline V gives CDR1 SGHTA, CDR2 FQGTGA.

V and J are TRBV18 and TRBJ2-2; D is unresolved. V was cut by 3 bases and J by 1 base, with 12 bases left in between. Germline assignment: CDR1 KGHSH and CDR2 LQKENI. The CDR3 is made up of 16 amino acids. The CDR3 protein is CASSPLPTMNTGELFF. The CDR3 nucleotides read TGTGCCAGCTCACCCCTCCCTACTATGAACACCGGGGAGCTGTTTTTT.

This chain connects TRBV27 to TRBJ2-7; 11 positions agree with TRBD1. Germline V lookup: CDR1 MNHEY, CDR2 SMNVEV (reference sequence). The CDR3 runs to 15 residues. The V segment lost 3 bases and the J segment 1 base; nucleotides outside the gene matches: 2. The CDR3 is CASSLDRGPSYEQYF. Written as DNA, the CDR3 is TGTGCCAGCAGTTTGGACAGGGGGCCTTCCTACGAGCAGTACTTC.

The V and J genes are TRBV5-1 and TRBJ2-1; unclear D gene. The V gene's germline CDR1 is SGHRS and CDR2 YFSETQ. The V end lost 0 bases, the J end lost 8 bases, and 15 bases lay between the germline ends. The CDR3 is made up of 15 amino acids. The DNA of the CDR3 is TGCGCCAGCAGCTTGGATGGCTGGGCGGTCGATGAGCAGTTCTTC. This sequence encodes CASSLDGWAVDEQFF.

This clone is a singleton in its sample. The V and J genes are TRBV18 and TRBJ1-1, with a possible D match to TRBD1 (6 bases). The ends were cut back, 3 bases at V and 1 base at J, with 12 bases in the middle. Germline loops: CDR1 KGHSH, CDR2 LQKENI. The CDR3 is 15 residues long. The CDR3: CASSPGTNRNTEAFF. The CDR3, as DNA: TGTGCCAGCTCACCCGGGACAAACAGGAACACTGAAGCTTTCTTT.

The chain links TRBV19 to TRBJ1-4, with unresolved D. The CDR3 extends over 14 amino acids. The ends were cut back, 3 bases at V and 11 bases at J, with 16 bases in the middle. Germline V gives CDR1 LNHDA, CDR2 SQIVND (reference sequence). For the CDR3, the DNA is TGTGCCAGTAGTATGAATGGTGACCATCCCAAACTGTTTTTT. Translating gives CASSMNGDHPKLFF.

The chain employs TRBV6-4 and TRBJ1-3; 7 bases line up with TRBD1. The CDR3 is made up of 17 amino acids. The J segment lost 1 base and the V segment lost 0 bases, leaving 6 bases of the junction unmatched. CDR1 is MRHNA, CDR2 SNTAGT, per germline. This chain's CDR3 is CASSDSRQGASGNTIYF. The CDR3 region has the DNA TGTGCCAGCAGTGACTCTCGACAGGGTGCATCTGGAAACACCATATATTTT.

This clone was observed a single time. This chain connects TRBV5-1 to TRBJ1-4; D remains unclear. This CDR3 has 14 residues. V was shortened by 4 bases and J by 3 bases, with 10 bases between the two germline ends. Germline CDR1 reads SGHRS; CDR2 reads YFSETQ. CDR3 sequence reads: CASSVQSSNEKLFF. CDR3 coding DNA: TGCGCCAGCAGCGTTCAGAGTTCTAATGAAAAACTGTTTTTT.